These 27 T cell receptor beta chains originate from one sample sequenced in a study of blood T cell repertoires in COVID-19. Repertoires were generated with immunoSEQ multiplex PCR, while TCRdb's copy carries only in-frame clones and drops some. This sample has 86,000 or so clones, with 91% found just once. Sequenced material: peripheral blood. Receptors were obtained from a woman aged 50 to 60 in a cohort sampled during active COVID-19.

The chain couples TRBV7-8 to TRBJ2-2, with TRBD1 matching over 10 bases. With 5 bases clipped from V and 5 bases from J, the junction kept 2 bases outside the gene matches. The CDR3 covers 14 residues. The germline gives CDR1 SGHVS, CDR2 FQNEAQ. This CDR3 reads CASSKDRGTGELFF. The CDR3 region has the DNA TGTGCCAGCAGCAAGGACAGGGGGACCGGGGAGCTGTTTTTT.

CDR3 sequence (DNA): TGCAGTGCTAGTCCCCCCCGCGGGATGAGCTCCTACGAGCAGTACTTC. Its translation: CSASPPRGMSSYEQYF. This chain joins TRBV20-1 and TRBJ2-7; TRBD2 is a possible D gene (6 bases). V lost 3 bases and J lost 0, with 18 bases in between. Germline V gene sequence: CDR1 DFQATT, CDR2 SNEGSKA (reference sequence). The CDR3 runs 16 residues.

The genes are TRBV7-9 and TRBJ2-7; tentative D call: TRBD2 (6 bases). Germline V lookup: CDR1 SEHNR, CDR2 FQNEAQ (reference sequence). The CDR3 is 14 amino acids. Deletions cut 5 bases from V and 7 bases from J, with 18 bases between. The CDR3 nucleotides are TGTGCCAGCAGCCTTACGGGGGTACTCTATGAGCAGTACTTC. Translated: CASSLTGVLYEQYF.

This rearrangement joins TRBV19 to TRBJ1-1; D unclear. Germline V lookup: CDR1 LNHDA, CDR2 SQIVND (reference sequence). Trimming pared 7 bases from V and 4 bases from J, leaving 19 bases between. This CDR3 region has 15 residues. The CDR3 DNA reads as TGTGCCAGTATAGAGAGGGCCAATGTTGCCACTGAAGCTTTCTTT. It codes for CASIERANVATEAFF.

The chain uses TRBV18 and TRBJ2-7, with 8 positions matching TRBD1. The CDR3 loop spans 15 amino acids. V shed 4 bases and J 4 bases; nucleotides not matched to a gene: 9. The germline CDR1 and CDR2 sequences are KGHSH and LQKENI. The CDR3 loop reads CASSRRTGISYEQYF. CDR3 coding DNA: TGTGCCAGCTCACGGCGGACAGGGATCTCGTACGAGCAGTACTTC.

This clone was seen only once. The V call is TRBV12-3 or TRBV12-4, the J call TRBJ1-2, with D maybe TRBD1 (5 bases). The CDR3 is made up of 13 amino acids. Trimming pared 4 bases from V and 5 bases from J, leaving 11 bases between. The CDR3 DNA reads as TGTGCCAGCAGTTCTTCCGACAGTTATGGCTACACCTTC. Protein: CASSSSDSYGYTF.

This clone was picked up one time. The chain couples TRBV9 to TRBJ1-2; the D gene is possibly TRBD1 (5 bases). The CDR3 is 15 residues long. Trimming shortened V by 4 bases and J by 2 bases, and 15 bases separated the two germline ends. The germline gives CDR1 SGDLS, CDR2 YYNGEE. The CDR3 loop is CASSPSAGENYGYTF. CDR3 sequence (DNA): TGTGCCAGCAGCCCGAGTGCGGGGGAAAACTATGGCTACACCTTC. The variable domain in full, completed from reference TRBV9 and TRBJ1-2, reads DSGVTQTPKHLITATGQRVTLRCSPRSGDLSVYWYQQSLDQGLQFLIQYYNGEERAKGNILERFSAQQFPDLHSELNLSSLELGDSALYFCASSPSAGENYGYTFGSGTRLTVV.

The V gene is TRBV29-1, the J gene TRBJ1-5; TRBD1 aligns across 7 bases. The CDR3 extends over 12 amino acids. Germline values: CDR1 SQVTM, CDR2 ANQGSEA. The junction had 3 bases not matched to a gene; V was cut back by 6 bases and J by 4 bases. CDR3 residues: CSVQGQNQPQHF. CDR3 sequence (DNA): TGCAGCGTACAGGGGCAAAATCAGCCCCAGCATTTT.

The genes are TRBV9 and TRBJ2-3, with a possible D match to TRBD2 (6 bases). The CDR3 is made up of 18 amino acids. Germline loops: CDR1 SGDLS, CDR2 YYNGEE. With 3 bases removed from V and 0 bases from J, the gap between germline ends came to 20 bases. The CDR3 DNA follows: TGTGCCAGCAGCGAGCCTTTGGGGGGAAGCCCTAGCACAGATACGCAGTATTTT. Its translation is CASSEPLGGSPSTDTQYF.

This clone is a singleton in its sample. In DNA form, the CDR3 reads TGTGCCAGCTCGGCGACTAGCGGGAGGGCCGTCTATGAGCAGTTCTTC. Translation: CASSATSGRAVYEQFF. The chain employs TRBV7-9 and TRBJ2-1, with 14 bases aligning to TRBD2. Germline V gene sequence: CDR1 SEHNR, CDR2 FQNEAQ (reference sequence). CDR3 length: 16 amino acids. Trimming took 8 bases from V and 8 from J; bases not matched to a gene: 11.

The rearrangement joins TRBV7-9 to TRBJ2-2; TRBD1 might be the D (6 bases). Germline CDR1 and CDR2: SEHNR and FQNEAQ (reference sequence). The CDR3 spans 17 residues. V was clipped by 4 bases and J by 1 base, with 16 bases between them. The CDR3 here is CASSSKWDTENTGELFF. CDR3 DNA sequence: TGTGCCAGCAGCTCCAAGTGGGACACCGAGAACACCGGGGAGCTGTTTTTT.

The chain has TRBV18 and TRBJ1-1; 9 bases map to TRBD1. CDR3 length: 13 residues. Trimming removed 2 bases from V and 8 bases from J; junction bases left unmatched: 3. CDR1 and CDR2 from the germline V gene are KGHSH and LQKENI. CDR3 protein: CASSPYDRGEAFF. Written as DNA, the CDR3 is TGTGCCAGCTCACCATACGACAGGGGGGAAGCTTTCTTT.

The V call is TRBV5-4, the J call TRBJ1-1, with D perhaps matching TRBD1 (5 bases). V was cut by 0 bases and J by 2 bases, with 11 bases left in between. The germline gives CDR1 SGHNT, CDR2 YYREEE (reference sequence). The CDR3 covers 15 residues. The CDR3 reads CASSLAGRDNTEAFF. The CDR3 bases are TGTGCCAGCAGCTTGGCAGGCAGGGATAACACTGAAGCTTTCTTT.

J is TRBJ2-7 and V is TRBV27; 7 bases are a match to TRBD1. Germline loops: CDR1 MNHEY, CDR2 SMNVEV (reference sequence). This CDR3 is 16 amino acids long. The V segment lost 4 bases and the J segment 5 bases; nucleotides outside the gene matches: 14. The CDR3 DNA is TGTGCCAGCAGTTCCCCGGCCCGGGACAGCAATAACGAGCAGTACTTC. Encoded protein: CASSSPARDSNNEQYF.

The chain joins TRBV9 to TRBJ2-7; maybe TRBD1 (6 bases). V lost 0 bases to trimming and J lost 6 bases, with 10 bases between them. This CDR3 has 13 residues. CDR1 and CDR2 (germline): SGDLS, YYNGEE. Here the CDR3 reads CASSVVARGEQYF. The CDR3 nucleotides are TGTGCCAGCAGCGTAGTAGCCAGGGGCGAGCAGTACTTC.

The chain carries TRBV3-1 (or the pseudogene TRBV3-2) and TRBJ2-2, with TRBD1 matching 8 bases. The CDR3 loop spans 15 amino acids. J lost 8 bases, V lost 1 base, and 6 bases had no gene match. Germline CDR1 and CDR2: LGHDT and YNNKEL (reference sequence). The CDR3 region is CASSQGAGQGGELFF. The CDR3 nucleotides read TGTGCCAGCAGCCAAGGTGCAGGACAGGGTGGGGAGCTGTTTTTT.

The rearrangement uses TRBV19 and TRBJ2-2, with TRBD1 matching over 9 bases. Trimming at V came to 5 bases and at J to 5 bases, leaving 6 bases not matched to a gene. The CDR3 length is 15 residues. In germline, CDR1 is LNHDA, CDR2 SQIVND (reference sequence). The CDR3 protein is CASSSYRGRTGELFF. The DNA for the CDR3 is TGTGCCAGTAGTTCATACAGGGGGCGGACCGGGGAGCTGTTTTTT. Combining the CDR3 with reference TRBV19 and TRBJ2-2 gives the whole variable domain DGGITQSPKYLFRKEGQNVTLSCEQNLNHDAMYWYRQDPGQGLRLIYYSQIVNDFQKGDIAEGYSVSREKKESFPLTVTSAQKNPTAFYLCASSSYRGRTGELFFGEGSRLTVL.

The V and J genes are TRBV7-9 and TRBJ1-2, with TRBD1 identical over 10 bases. J gave up 3 bases and V 1 base, and 2 bases lay outside the gene matches. From germline, CDR1 is SEHNR and CDR2 FQNEAQ (reference sequence). The CDR3 has 15 amino acids. This CDR3 is CASSLGGTGDYGYTF. CDR3 sequence (DNA): TGTGCCAGCAGCTTAGGGGGGACAGGGGACTATGGCTACACCTTC. The whole variable domain, remainder taken from reference TRBV7-9 and TRBJ1-2, is DTGVSQNPRHKITKRGQNVTFRCDPISEHNRLYWYRQTLGQGPEFLTYFQNEAQLEKSRLLSDRFSAERPKGSFSTLEIQRTEQGDSAMYLCASSLGGTGDYGYTFGSGTRLTVV.

The rearrangement joins TRBV27 to TRBJ2-7; TRBD2 matches 10 bases. The CDR3 is 18 residues long. Trimming took 3 bases from V and 2 from J; bases not matched to a gene: 13. Germline assignment: CDR1 MNHEY and CDR2 SMNVEV (reference sequence). The CDR3 protein is CASSFGGPTSGATYEQYF. DNA of the CDR3: TGTGCCAGCAGTTTCGGGGGACCCACTAGCGGGGCTACCTACGAGCAGTACTTC.

This clone was detected a few times. The rearrangement joins TRBV6-2 or TRBV6-3 to TRBJ1-5; D is possibly TRBD1 (5 bases). Germline lookup yields CDR1 MNHEY and CDR2 SVGEGT. The V and J ends lost 5 bases and 0 bases respectively, with 20 bases between them. This CDR3 has 18 residues. The CDR3 reads CASSQQVDMDYSNQPQHF. The CDR3 DNA is TGTGCCAGCAGTCAACAGGTAGATATGGATTATAGCAATCAGCCCCAGCATTTT.

The V and J genes are TRBV3-1 (or the pseudogene TRBV3-2) and TRBJ1-2; TRBD1 might be the D (6 bases). This CDR3 has 13 residues. The germline V and J ends were trimmed by 3 bases and 7 bases, with 12 bases remaining between them. CDR1 is LGHDT, CDR2 YNNKEL, per germline (reference sequence). The CDR3 DNA follows: TGTGCCAGCAGCCAGCACAGGGCGAGTGGCTACACCTTC. Protein: CASSQHRASGYTF.

The chain couples TRBV28 to TRBJ2-5; D remains unclear. The CDR3 is 13 amino acids. Between the trimmed V and J ends, which lost 7 bases and 2 bases, there was a span of 11 bases. In germline, CDR1 is MDHEN, CDR2 SYDVKM. The CDR3 region is CASNSYRQETQYF. CDR3 DNA: TGTGCCAGCAACTCATATCGGCAAGAGACCCAGTACTTC. Variable domain in full (rest from reference TRBV28 and TRBJ2-5): DVKVTQSSRYLVKRTGEKVFLECVQDMDHENMFWYRQDPGLGLRLIYFSYDVKMKEKGDIPEGYSVSREKKERFSLILESASTNQTSMYLCASNSYRQETQYFGPGTRLLVL.

The chain carries TRBV18 and TRBJ2-7; weak D call: TRBD1 (6 bases). Per germline, CDR1 KGHSH and CDR2 LQKENI. V lost 3 bases to trimming and J lost 1 base, with 16 bases between them. The CDR3 covers 16 residues. CDR3 sequence: CASSPTPGHPSYEQYF. The CDR3 DNA reads as TGTGCCAGCTCACCCACACCGGGACACCCATCCTACGAGCAGTACTTC.

The DNA for the CDR3 is TGTGCCAGCAGCTTTGAATTAGGGGGCCATGGCTACACCTTC. Protein product: CASSFELGGHGYTF. The chain links TRBV5-6 to TRBJ1-2; TRBD1 matches 7 bases. CDR3 length: 14 amino acids. V was clipped by 2 bases and J by 6 bases; unmatched bases: 7. The germline gives CDR1 SGHDT, CDR2 YYEEEE. The full variable domain, with the rest looked up from reference TRBV5-6 and TRBJ1-2, is DAGVTQSPTHLIKTRGQQVTLRCSPKSGHDTVSWYQQALGQGPQFIFQYYEEEERQRGNFPDRFSGHQFPNYSSELNVNALLLGDSALYLCASSFELGGHGYTFGSGTRLTVV.

This chain links TRBV7-9 with TRBJ2-7; D possibly corresponds to TRBD2 (5 bases). The CDR3 sequence is 15 residues long. Per germline, CDR1 SEHNR and CDR2 FQNEAQ (reference sequence). V was clipped by 0 bases and J by 7 bases, with 16 bases between them. The CDR3 is CASSLADAGMGEQYF. The DNA for the CDR3 is TGTGCCAGCAGCTTAGCTGACGCCGGGATGGGTGAGCAGTACTTC.

The rearrangement uses TRBV3-1 (or the pseudogene TRBV3-2) and TRBJ2-3, with 8 bases lining up with TRBD2. This CDR3 spans 14 amino acids. V lost 2 bases to trimming and J lost 4 bases; unmatched junction nucleotides: 2. Germline V CDR1 and CDR2: LGHDT, YNNKEL (reference sequence). CDR3 sequence (DNA): TGTGCCAGCAGCCAAACTAGCGGTGCAGATACGCAGTATTTT. It codes for CASSQTSGADTQYF.

This chain joins TRBV2 and TRBJ1-5; 7 bases are a match to TRBD1. Germline V lookup: CDR1 SNHLY, CDR2 FYNNEI. The CDR3 runs 16 residues. V gave up 5 bases and J gave up 2 bases; unmatched junction bases: 9. The CDR3 nucleotides read TGTGCCAGCAGTCCTTTCCGACAGGGCGGCAATCAGCCCCAGCATTTT. Its translation is CASSPFRQGGNQPQHF. Drawing the rest from reference TRBV2 and TRBJ1-5, the complete variable domain is EPEVTQTPSHQVTQMGQEVILRCVPISNHLYFYWYRQILGQKVEFLVSFYNNEISEKSEIFDDQFSVERPDGSNFTLKIRSTKLEDSAMYFCASSPFRQGGNQPQHFGDGTRLSIL.